This note documents a single TCR beta chain sequence. This entry is derived from a study of T cells in localized non-small cell lung cancer. TCRdb's copy holds only in-frame clones and misses some; the assay was immunoSEQ multiplex PCR. The data show 70,000 to 80,000 clones, 85% to 90% seen once. CDR3 length: 11 amino acids. The germline V gene has CDR1 ENHRY and CDR2 SYGVKD. Trimming removed 6 bases at V and 3 bases at J, with 6 bases between. The receptor's source is a woman aged 35 to 69 with stage I squamous cell lung carcinoma. Sequenced material: peripheral blood, taken before any cancer treatment. V usage is TRBV10-3 and J usage is TRBJ2-7; no definite D call. CDR3 sequence (DNA): TGTGCCATCAGCACTAACTACGAGCAGTACTTC. This sequence encodes CAISTNYEQYF.